The present T cell receptor beta chain was sequenced within a study of post-analysis software for immune sequencing data. Study observations and caveats: Higher frequency in patients than in controls was seen for roughly five TRBV segments, with TRBV5-6, TRBV5-1 and TRBV20-1 among them.

This clonotype was recorded many times. The antigen remains unidentified. Researchers reported that TCR beta cDNA libraries carried unique molecular identifiers. T cells, roughly 0.9 to 11 million of them, yielded some 500,000 cDNA molecules. TCRdb passed the PCR reads through MiXCR, listing each CDR3 protein once. Among 450,000 or so distinct CDR3 sequences listed, roughly 46% were seen once. The V end was cut by 5 bases, the J end by 5 bases, with 13 bases between. This CDR3 region has 14 residues. Germline assignment: CDR1 SGHTA and CDR2 FQGNSA. The sample was blood. The chain joins TRBV7-2 to TRBJ2-1, with D possibly matching TRBD2 (6 bases). The TCR was taken from a girl aged 5-17 years with multiple sclerosis. For the CDR3, the DNA is TGTGCCAGCAGCGGACGGGAGAGGAACAATGAGCAGTTCTTC. Amino acid sequence: CASSGRERNNEQFF.